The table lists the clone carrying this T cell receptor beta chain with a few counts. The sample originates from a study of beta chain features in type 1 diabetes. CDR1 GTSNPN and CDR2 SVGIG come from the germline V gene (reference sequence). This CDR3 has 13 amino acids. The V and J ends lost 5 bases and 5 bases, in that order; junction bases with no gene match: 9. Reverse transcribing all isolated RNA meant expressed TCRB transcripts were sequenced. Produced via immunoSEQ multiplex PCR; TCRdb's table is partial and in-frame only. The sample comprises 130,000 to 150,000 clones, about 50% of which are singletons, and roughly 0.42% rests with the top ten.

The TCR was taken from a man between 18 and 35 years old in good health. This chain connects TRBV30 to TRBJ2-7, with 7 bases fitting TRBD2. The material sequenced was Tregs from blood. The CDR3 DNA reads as TGTGCCTGGTGGAGCGGGGCGGTTCACGAGCAGTACTTC. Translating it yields CAWWSGAVHEQYF.